This T cell receptor (beta chain) was observed in a study of chemoradiotherapy in HPV16-positive cancers. General study findings and limits: For HPV16-positive patients, expanding HPV-responsive T cells associated with longer recurrence-free survival. Candidate HPV-specific clones and E7-related TCR motifs grew in tumor during treatment.

On this clone: As yet, its antigen is unknown.

Profiled with immunoSEQ multiplex PCR; TCRdb holds only in-frame clones, not every one. This table has 1,900 or so clones, nearly 85% appearing once. The length of the CDR3 is 15 residues. CDR1 and CDR2 from the germline V gene are SGHRS and YFSETQ. The ends were cut back, 0 bases at V and 7 bases at J, with 13 bases in the middle. The J gene is TRBJ2-2, the V gene TRBV5-1, with D possibly being TRBD1 or TRBD2 (5 bases each). The specimen was tumor tissue, collected from a patient who underwent chemoradiotherapy. The clonotype was recovered from a human donor with HPV-associated anogenital cancer. CDR3 residues: CASSLDRGSFGELFF. The DNA for the CDR3 is TGCGCCAGCAGCTTGGACCGGGGCAGTTTCGGGGAGCTGTTTTTT.